Listed below are T cell receptor beta chains from one sample, sequenced in a study of T cell repertoires in cytomegalovirus infection. These receptors have no identified antigens. TCRdb called the reads again in MiXCR, with one record for every CDR3 protein. This table has tens of thousands of distinct CDR3 sequences, 20% to 25% appearing once. This material consisted of CD8+ T cells from cultured PBMCs, taken from culture after CMV antigen stimulation. Receptors were obtained from a human donor in good health (CMV status not recorded). Some clones in this sample may be carry-over from other donors' samples. Each CDR3 is given with its conserved first and last residue. A D gene is named only where the DNA matches it firmly. Size values are once, few and many counts, or a class for expanded clones, and some rows have none.

>TRBD2|TRBV7-6|NA|TRBJ2-2
TGTGCCAGCAGGGTAGCGGGTTCGAACACCGGGGAGCTGTTTTTT
CASRVAGSNTGELFF
>NA|TRBV9|many|TRBJ2-3
TGTGCCAGCAGCGTAGAAGGCCGTGCGGGAACAGATACGCAGTATTTT
CASSVEGRAGTDTQYF
>TRBD2|TRBV3-1|few|TRBJ2-1
TGTGCCAGCAGGGGAGCGGGGGGGAACAATGAGCAGTTCTTC
CASRGAGGNNEQFF
>NA|TRBV11-1|few|TRBJ2-7
TGTGCCAGCAGCTTAAGGTCCGCCTACGAGCAGTACTTC
CASSLRSAYEQYF
>NA|TRBV14|NA|TRBJ2-3
TGTGCCAGCAGCCAAGTAACAGTTAAGGGAACAGATACGCAGTATTTT
CASSQVTVKGTDTQYF
>TRBD1|TRBV6-5|NA|TRBJ1-3
TGCGCCGCACTTGGACAGGCAGACTCTGGAAACACCATATATTTT
CAALGQADSGNTIYF
>NA|TRBV7-9|NA|TRBJ1-2
TGTGCCAGCACTTCCCCCGGGAGCGTTAGGGACTATGGCTACACCTTC
CASTSPGSVRDYGYTF
>NA|TRBV7-2|NA|TRBJ2-2
TGTGCCAGCAGCCAGGGGAGGTTGAACACCGGGGAGCTGTTTTTT
CASSQGRLNTGELFF
>TRBD1|TRBV27|few|TRBJ2-3
TGTGCCAGCAGTCTTCGTACCAAGGGGGCCACAGATACGCAGTATTTT
CASSLRTKGATDTQYF
>NA|TRBV7-9|NA|TRBJ2-2
TGTGCCAGCGGTCGCCACGGGGAGCTGTTTTTT
CASGRHGELFF
>NA|TRBV7-6|NA|TRBJ1-6
TGTGCCAGCAGCCGGGAGCTTATCCACTTT
CASSRELIHF
>TRBD1|TRBV7-2|many|TRBJ1-1
TGTGCCAGCAGCTCACCGGACAGGGGAATTCATGGGAAGGAAGCTTTCTTT
CASSSPDRGIHGKEAFF
>NA|TRBV27|NA|TRBJ2-7
TGTGCCAGCAGTTTATCGTCACCGCCATACTACGAGCAGTACTTC
CASSLSSPPYYEQYF
>TRBD2|TRBV6-5|few|TRBJ2-2
TGTGCCAGCAGTTACTCAGGACTAGCGGGGGTAATAGCCGGGGAGCTGTTTTTT
CASSYSGLAGVIAGELFF
>TRBD1|TRBV13|few|TRBJ2-1
TGTGCCAGCAGCTTAGGACAGGGGGCGCGGAAGCAGTTCTTC
CASSLGQGARKQFF
>NA|TRBV14|NA|TRBJ2-1
TGTGCCAGCAGCTTTGACAGGCCCCAGGTTGGTGAGCAGTTCTTC
CASSFDRPQVGEQFF
>NA|TRBV7-6|few|TRBJ1-5
TGTGCCAGCAGCTTACAGGGTAGCAATCAGCCCCAGCATTTT
CASSLQGSNQPQHF
>TRBD2|TRBV7-3|few|TRBJ2-1
TGTGCCAGCAGATCTAGCGGGAGTTCCCACAATGAGCAGTTCTTC
CASRSSGSSHNEQFF
>NA|TRBV3-1|few|TRBJ1-1
TGTGCCAGCAGCCAAGATCGGGCTTTCGGGGCTGAAGCTTTCTTT
CASSQDRAFGAEAFF
>NA|TRBV12-3/TRBV12-4|few|TRBJ1-2
TGTGCCAGCAGTTTTGGCTATGGCTACACCTTC
CASSFGYGYTF
>NA|TRBV6-6|NA|TRBJ2-3
TGTGCCAGCAGTCTAACTAGCCCAGATACGCAGTATTTT
CASSLTSPDTQYF
>NA|TRBV12-3/TRBV12-4|NA|TRBJ2-1
TGTGCCAGCAGTCTCAGAGCGGAAAGGGTGATACACAATGAGCAGTTCTTC
CASSLRAERVIHNEQFF
>NA|TRBV4-1|once|TRBJ1-2
TGCGCCAGCAGCCAAGATCTGGGCTATGGCTACACCTTC
CASSQDLGYGYTF
>NA|TRBV29-1|NA|TRBJ2-7
TGCAGCGTTTACGACAATTACGAGCAGTACTTC
CSVYDNYEQYF
>NA|TRBV6-2/TRBV6-3|NA|TRBJ1-1
TGTGCCAGCAGTTACGCCCTAGGAGGAGGCACTGAAGCTTTCTTT
CASSYALGGGTEAFF
>TRBD2|TRBV7-8|few|TRBJ2-3
TGTGCCAGCTGGCCCAGCGGGGGGGCTGGGGACACAGATACGCAGTATTTT
CASWPSGGAGDTDTQYF
>NA|TRBV4-2|NA|TRBJ1-6
TGTGCCAGCAGCCAAGAGACGGGGGATAATTCACCCCTCCACTTT
CASSQETGDNSPLHF
>NA|TRBV15|NA|TRBJ2-2
TGTGCCACCAGCAGAGATCCCCCTAACACCGGGGAGCTGTTTTTT
CATSRDPPNTGELFF
>NA|TRBV7-2|NA|TRBJ1-3
TGTGCCAGCAGCTTAGCCGGACAGCTAAACTCTGGAAACACCATATATTTT
CASSLAGQLNSGNTIYF
>TRBD2|TRBV6-2/TRBV6-3|NA|TRBJ2-3
TGTGCCAGCAGTTCCCGTCTAGCGGGGGGTCCAGATACGCAGTATTTT
CASSSRLAGGPDTQYF
>NA|TRBV10-2|many|TRBJ2-2
TGCGCCAGCAGTGACCGGGAAACCGGGGAGCTGTTTTTT
CASSDRETGELFF
>NA|TRBV7-2|NA|TRBJ1-3
TGTGCCAGCAGCCCACAGGGTAGCTCTGGAAACACCATATATTTT
CASSPQGSSGNTIYF
>NA|TRBV9|few|TRBJ2-1
TGTGCCAGCAGCGTAGAGTCAGGGTTAAGCAATGAGCAGTTCTTC
CASSVESGLSNEQFF
>NA|TRBV19|few|TRBJ1-1
TGTGCCAGTAGTACGCCTCCGGGGGCTCTATACACTGAAGCTTTCTTT
CASSTPPGALYTEAFF
>TRBD1|TRBV7-2|few|TRBJ2-7
TGTGCCAGCAGCTTTGACAGGGTTTCCTACGAGCAGTACTTC
CASSFDRVSYEQYF
>NA|TRBV6-2/TRBV6-3|many|TRBJ2-7
TGTGCCAGCAGTTACTCCCCGCTCTATGGAAACGCGCCGGTCCACGAGCAGTACTTC
CASSYSPLYGNAPVHEQYF
>NA|TRBV6-5|many|TRBJ2-1
TGTGCCAGCAGTTACTGGAAGGGCAATGAGCAGTTCTTC
CASSYWKGNEQFF
>NA|TRBV7-2|NA|TRBJ2-7
TGTGCCAGCAGCTTAGGAGGACCCCCTAGGTCCTACGAGCAGTACTTC
CASSLGGPPRSYEQYF
>NA|TRBV4-3|NA|TRBJ2-3
TGCGCCAGCGGGGTAGAGTTGGGCTCAGATACGCAGTATTTT
CASGVELGSDTQYF
>NA|TRBV27|many|TRBJ1-2
TGTGCCAGCAGTTTATCGACAGGCTATGGCTACACCTTC
CASSLSTGYGYTF
>NA|TRBV28|many|TRBJ2-1
TGTGCCAGCACCACGGACGGATACAATGAGCAGTTCTTC
CASTTDGYNEQFF
>NA|TRBV7-2|NA|TRBJ2-1
TGTGCCAGCAGCTTAGAACCACGGGGCTCCTACAATGAGCAGTTCTTC
CASSLEPRGSYNEQFF
>TRBD2|TRBV6-4|few|TRBJ2-3
TGTGCCAGCAGTGACTCGGCCGAAATAGCGGGGGGGCCGACAGATACGCAGTATTTT
CASSDSAEIAGGPTDTQYF
>TRBD2|TRBV7-9|NA|TRBJ2-3
TGTGCCAGCAGCTTCCCTAGCGGGACCTTCACAGATACGCAGTATTTT
CASSFPSGTFTDTQYF
>NA|TRBV7-6|NA|TRBJ2-5
TGTGCCAGCAGCGACCGGTTCGGGTACCAAGAGACCCAGTACTTC
CASSDRFGYQETQYF
>TRBD2|TRBV11-2|NA|TRBJ2-3
TGTGCCAGCAGCACATGGACTAGCGGGAGTTCCAGGGCAGATACGCAGTATTTT
CASSTWTSGSSRADTQYF
>NA|TRBV7-8|few|TRBJ1-3
TGTGCCAGCAGCTTAGGGGCCCTCGGGCCCTCTGGAAACACCATATATTTT
CASSLGALGPSGNTIYF
>TRBD2|TRBV7-2|many|TRBJ2-5
TGTGCCAGCAGCTCTAGCGGGGGGGCCGTAGAGACCCAGTACTTC
CASSSSGGAVETQYF
>NA|TRBV7-2|NA|TRBJ2-7
TGTGCCAGCAGCTTAAGGCTGACAGGTTACGAGCAGTACTTC
CASSLRLTGYEQYF
>TRBD2|TRBV7-9|NA|TRBJ2-3
TGTGCCAGCAGCGAACTAGCGGGAGGGCCAGGAGATACGCAGTATTTT
CASSELAGGPGDTQYF
>NA|TRBV7-9|few|TRBJ2-1
TGTGCCAGCAGCTCTGAGGGGGGCCCCTACAATGAGCAGTTCTTC
CASSSEGGPYNEQFF
>NA|TRBV7-8|many|TRBJ2-3
TGTGCCAGCAGCTTAGAAACGAGTGGGGGAGATACGCAGTATTTT
CASSLETSGGDTQYF
>NA|TRBV7-9|NA|TRBJ2-4
TGTGCCAGCAGCATGACAGGACCCTTAGCCAAAAACATTCAGTACTTC
CASSMTGPLAKNIQYF